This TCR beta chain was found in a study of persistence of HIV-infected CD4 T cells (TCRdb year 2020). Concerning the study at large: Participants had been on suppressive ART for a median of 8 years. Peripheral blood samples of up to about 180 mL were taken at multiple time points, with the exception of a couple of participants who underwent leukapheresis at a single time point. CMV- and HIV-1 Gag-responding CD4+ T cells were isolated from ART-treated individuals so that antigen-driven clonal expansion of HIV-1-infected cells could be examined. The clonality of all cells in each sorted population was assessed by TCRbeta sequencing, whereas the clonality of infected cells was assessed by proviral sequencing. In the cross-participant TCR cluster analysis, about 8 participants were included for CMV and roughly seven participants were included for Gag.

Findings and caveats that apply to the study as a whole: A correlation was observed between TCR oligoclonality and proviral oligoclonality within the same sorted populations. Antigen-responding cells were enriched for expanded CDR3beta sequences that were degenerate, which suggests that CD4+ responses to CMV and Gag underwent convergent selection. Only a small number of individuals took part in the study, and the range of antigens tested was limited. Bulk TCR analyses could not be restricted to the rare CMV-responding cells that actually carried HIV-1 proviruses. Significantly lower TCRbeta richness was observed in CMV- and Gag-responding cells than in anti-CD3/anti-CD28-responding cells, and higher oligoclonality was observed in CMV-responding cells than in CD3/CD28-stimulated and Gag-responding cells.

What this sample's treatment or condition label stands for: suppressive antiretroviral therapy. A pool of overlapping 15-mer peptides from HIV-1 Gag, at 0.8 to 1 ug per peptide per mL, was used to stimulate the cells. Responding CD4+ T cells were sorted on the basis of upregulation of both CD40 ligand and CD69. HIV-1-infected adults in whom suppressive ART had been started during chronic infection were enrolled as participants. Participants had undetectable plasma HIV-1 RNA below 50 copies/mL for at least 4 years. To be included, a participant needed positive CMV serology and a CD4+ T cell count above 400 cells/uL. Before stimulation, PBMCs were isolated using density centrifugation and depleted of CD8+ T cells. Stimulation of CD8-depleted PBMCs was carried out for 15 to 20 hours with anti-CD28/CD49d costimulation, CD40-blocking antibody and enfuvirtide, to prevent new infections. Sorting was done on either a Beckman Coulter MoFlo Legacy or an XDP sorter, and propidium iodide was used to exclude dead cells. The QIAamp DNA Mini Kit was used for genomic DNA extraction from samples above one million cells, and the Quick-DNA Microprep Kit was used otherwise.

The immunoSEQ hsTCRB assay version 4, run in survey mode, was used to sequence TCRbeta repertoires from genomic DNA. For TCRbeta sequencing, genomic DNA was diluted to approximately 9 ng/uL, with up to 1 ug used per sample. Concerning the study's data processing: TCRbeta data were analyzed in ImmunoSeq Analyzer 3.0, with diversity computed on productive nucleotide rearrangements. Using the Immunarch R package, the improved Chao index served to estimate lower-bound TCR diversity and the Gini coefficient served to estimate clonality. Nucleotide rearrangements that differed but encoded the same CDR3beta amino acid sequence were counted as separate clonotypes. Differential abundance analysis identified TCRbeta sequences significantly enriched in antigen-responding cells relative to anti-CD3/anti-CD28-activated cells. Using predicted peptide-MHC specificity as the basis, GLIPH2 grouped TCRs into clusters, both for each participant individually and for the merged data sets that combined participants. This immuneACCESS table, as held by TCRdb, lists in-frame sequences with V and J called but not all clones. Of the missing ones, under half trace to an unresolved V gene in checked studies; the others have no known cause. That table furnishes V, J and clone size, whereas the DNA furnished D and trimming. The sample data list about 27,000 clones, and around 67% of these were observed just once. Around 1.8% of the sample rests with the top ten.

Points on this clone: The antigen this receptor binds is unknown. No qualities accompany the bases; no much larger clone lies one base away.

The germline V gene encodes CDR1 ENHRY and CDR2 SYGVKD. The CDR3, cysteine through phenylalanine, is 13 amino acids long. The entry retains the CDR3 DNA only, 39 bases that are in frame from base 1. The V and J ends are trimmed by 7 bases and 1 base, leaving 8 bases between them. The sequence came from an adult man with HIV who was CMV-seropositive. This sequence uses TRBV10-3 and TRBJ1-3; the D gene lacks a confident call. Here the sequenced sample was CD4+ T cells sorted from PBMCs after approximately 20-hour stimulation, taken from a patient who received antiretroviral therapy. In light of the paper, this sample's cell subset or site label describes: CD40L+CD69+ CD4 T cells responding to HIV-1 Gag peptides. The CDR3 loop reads CAITSRSGNTIYF. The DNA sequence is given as TGTGCCATCACTAGCCGTTCTGGAAACACCATATATTTT.